This TCR beta chain was sequenced for a study of Graves' ophthalmopathy and Graves' hyperthyroidism. As for the study in general: Sampling took place at initial diagnosis, with peripheral blood obtained before any treatment.

Amplification of the TCR beta CDR3 regions used RNA transcripts (as template). Second-round multiplex PCR followed a first-round RT-PCR using HTBI primers. Using its own MiXCR run on the multiplex PCR reads, TCRdb lists one record per CDR3 protein. The table includes 740,000 or so distinct CDR3 sequences, roughly 40% detected once. The sample holds many counts of this clonotype. This clonotype was sampled from an adult man with Graves' ophthalmopathy. Sequencing used peripheral blood.

Here the CDR3 reads CSAGTGGEAFF. Written as DNA, the CDR3 is TGCAGTGCTGGGACAGGGGGCGAAGCTTTCTTT. V and J are TRBV20-1 and TRBJ1-1; TRBD1 matches 12 bases. Germline loops: CDR1 DFQATT, CDR2 SNEGSKA (reference sequence). CDR3 length: 11 amino acids. V lost 5 bases and J lost 8; bases outside the gene matches: 0.